One TCR beta chain is described in this entry. The V gene's germline CDR1 is MDHEN and CDR2 SYDVKM. This CDR3 region has 15 residues. V lost 6 bases and J lost 3; bases outside the gene matches: 10. These data originate in a study of blood T cell repertoires in COVID-19. Study at large: Material from acute and convalescent COVID-19 was sourced from the United States, Italy and Spain. Sample material is recorded as cDNA or gDNA derived from T cells, B-cell-depleted T cells, or PBMCs.

Per the authors' pipeline: Quantification of nucleated cells was approximated via reference gene primer amplification. Sequencing used immunoSEQ multiplex PCR; TCRdb keeps in-frame clones, though not all of them. The V and J calls and clone size are taken from that table; D and trimming were inferred from the DNA. The profile covers about 92,000 clones, with approximately 80% appearing a single time and around 10% taken by the ten largest. The rearrangement links TRBV28 to TRBJ2-7, with TRBD2 matching 8 bases. This receptor was identified in a woman aged 70-85 years with acute or convalescent COVID-19. Specimen: peripheral blood. CDR3 in DNA: TGTGCCAGCAGCCGCGGCGGGGGGACGGTCTACGAGCAGTACTTC. It is translated as CASSRGGGTVYEQYF.